This T cell receptor beta chain was identified during a study of long-term antiretroviral therapy in people with HIV. Overall study findings and caveats: ART adherence, viral resistance and therapy changes were undocumented.

With regard to this clone: What it binds is not known.

It was version v3.0 of the immunoSEQ assay that was run at survey level. Measured with immunoSEQ multiplex PCR; TCRdb has only the in-frame clones, and not every one. The data show about 33,000 clones, with more than 60% seen just once and about 7.1% held by the top ten. Each contributor possessed a minimum of one pre-ART and a minimum of two post-ART PBMC samples. V gave up 0 bases and J gave up 1 base; unmatched junction bases: 6. The germline V gene encodes CDR1 SGDLS and CDR2 YYNGEE. The CDR3 consists of 16 residues. This chain joins TRBV9 and TRBJ2-5, with 7 bases lining up with TRBD2. The origin of this receptor is a woman aged 45-59 years with HIV. This specimen consisted of unsorted PBMCs, obtained 2 years after starting antiretroviral therapy. The CDR3 sequence is CASSVGVGGGQETQYF. The CDR3 DNA is TGTGCCAGCAGCGTAGGTGTTGGCGGGGGCCAAGAGACCCAGTACTTC. Full variable domain (missing parts from reference TRBV9 and TRBJ2-5): DSGVTQTPKHLITATGQRVTLRCSPRSGDLSVYWYQQSLDQGLQFLIQYYNGEERAKGNILERFSAQQFPDLHSELNLSSLELGDSALYFCASSVGVGGGQETQYFGPGTRLLVL.